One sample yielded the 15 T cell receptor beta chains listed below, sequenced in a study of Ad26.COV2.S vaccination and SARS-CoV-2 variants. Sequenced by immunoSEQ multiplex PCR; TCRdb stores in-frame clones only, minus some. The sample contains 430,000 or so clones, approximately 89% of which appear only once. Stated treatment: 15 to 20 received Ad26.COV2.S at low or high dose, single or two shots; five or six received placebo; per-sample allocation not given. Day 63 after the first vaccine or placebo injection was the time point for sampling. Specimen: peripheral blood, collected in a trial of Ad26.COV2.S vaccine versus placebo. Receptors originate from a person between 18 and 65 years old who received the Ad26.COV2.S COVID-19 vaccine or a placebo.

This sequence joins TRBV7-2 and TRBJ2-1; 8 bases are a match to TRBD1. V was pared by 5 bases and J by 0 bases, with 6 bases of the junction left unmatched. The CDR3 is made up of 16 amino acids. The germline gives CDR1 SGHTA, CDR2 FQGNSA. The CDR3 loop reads CASSPRTGSSYNEQFF. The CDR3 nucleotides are TGTGCCAGCAGCCCCCGGACAGGGAGCTCCTACAATGAGCAGTTCTTC.

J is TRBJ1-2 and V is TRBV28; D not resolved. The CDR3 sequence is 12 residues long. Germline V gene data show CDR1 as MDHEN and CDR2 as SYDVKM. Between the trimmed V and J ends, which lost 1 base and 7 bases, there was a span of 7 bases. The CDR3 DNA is TGTGCCAGCAGTTTATCTGGGGTTGGCTACACCTTC. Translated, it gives CASSLSGVGYTF.

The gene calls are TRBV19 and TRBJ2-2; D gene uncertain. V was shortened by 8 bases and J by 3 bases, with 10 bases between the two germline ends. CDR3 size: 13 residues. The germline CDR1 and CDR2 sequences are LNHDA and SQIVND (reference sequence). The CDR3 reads CASGVQYTGELFF. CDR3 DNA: TGTGCCAGTGGAGTCCAGTACACCGGGGAGCTGTTTTTT.

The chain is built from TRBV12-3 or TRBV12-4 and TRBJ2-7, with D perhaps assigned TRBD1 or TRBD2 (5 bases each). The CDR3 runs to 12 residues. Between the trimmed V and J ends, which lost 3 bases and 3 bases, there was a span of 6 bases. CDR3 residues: CASSFGGYEQYF. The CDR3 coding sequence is TGTGCCAGCAGTTTTGGGGGCTACGAGCAGTACTTC.

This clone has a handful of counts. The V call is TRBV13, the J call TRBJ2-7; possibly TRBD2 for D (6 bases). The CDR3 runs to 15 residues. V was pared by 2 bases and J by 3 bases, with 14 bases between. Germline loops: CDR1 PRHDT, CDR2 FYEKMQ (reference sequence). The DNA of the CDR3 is TGTGCCAGCAGCTTAAGGAGACTAGGGAGCTACGAGCAGTACGTC. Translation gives CASSLRRLGSYEQYV.

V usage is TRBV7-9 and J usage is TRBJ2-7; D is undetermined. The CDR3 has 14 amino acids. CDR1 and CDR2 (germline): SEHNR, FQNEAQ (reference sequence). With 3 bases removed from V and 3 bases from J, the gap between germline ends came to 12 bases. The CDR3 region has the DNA TGTGCCAGCAGCTTGTCTAACAGAGACTACGAGCAGTACGTC. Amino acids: CASSLSNRDYEQYV.

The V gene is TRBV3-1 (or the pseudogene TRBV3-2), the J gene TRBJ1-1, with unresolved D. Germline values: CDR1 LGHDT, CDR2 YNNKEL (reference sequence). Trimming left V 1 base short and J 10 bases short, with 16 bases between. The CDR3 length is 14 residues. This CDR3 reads CASSQAPNPRLAFF. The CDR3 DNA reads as TGTGCCAGCAGCCAAGCTCCCAACCCCCGGCTAGCTTTCTTT.

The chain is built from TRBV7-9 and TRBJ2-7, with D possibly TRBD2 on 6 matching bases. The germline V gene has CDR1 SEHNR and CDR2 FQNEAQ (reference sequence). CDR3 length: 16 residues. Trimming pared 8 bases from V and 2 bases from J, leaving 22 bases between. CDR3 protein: CASGLGGPGVPYEQYF. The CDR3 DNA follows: TGTGCCAGCGGTTTGGGGGGACCGGGTGTTCCCTACGAGCAGTACTTC.

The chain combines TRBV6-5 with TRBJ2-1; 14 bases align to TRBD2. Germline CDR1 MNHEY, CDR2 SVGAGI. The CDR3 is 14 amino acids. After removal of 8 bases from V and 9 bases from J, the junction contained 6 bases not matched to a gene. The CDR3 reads CASGRLAGGSEQFF. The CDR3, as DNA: TGTGCCAGCGGTCGACTAGCGGGGGGGAGTGAGCAGTTCTTC.

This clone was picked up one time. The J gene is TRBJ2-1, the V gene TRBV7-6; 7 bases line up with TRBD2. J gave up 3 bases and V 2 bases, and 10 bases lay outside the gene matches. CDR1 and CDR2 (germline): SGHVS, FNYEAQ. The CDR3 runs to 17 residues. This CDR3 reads CASSLTSSGDIYNEQFF. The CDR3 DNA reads TGTGCCAGCAGCTTAACTTCTAGCGGCGACATCTACAATGAGCAGTTCTTC.

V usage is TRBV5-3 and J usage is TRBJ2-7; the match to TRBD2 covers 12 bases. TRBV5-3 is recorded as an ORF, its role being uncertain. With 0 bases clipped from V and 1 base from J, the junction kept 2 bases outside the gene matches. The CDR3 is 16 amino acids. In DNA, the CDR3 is TGTGCCAGAAGCTTGGAGCTAGCGGGAGGGTCCTACGAGCAGTACGTC. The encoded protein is CARSLELAGGSYEQYV.

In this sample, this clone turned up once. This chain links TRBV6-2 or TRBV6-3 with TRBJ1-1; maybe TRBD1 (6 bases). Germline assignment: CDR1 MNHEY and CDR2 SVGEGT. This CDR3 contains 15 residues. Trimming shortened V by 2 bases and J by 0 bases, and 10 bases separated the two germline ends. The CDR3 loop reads CASSYIPGVNTEAFF. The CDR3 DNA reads TGTGCCAGCAGTTACATTCCAGGGGTGAACACTGAAGCTTTCTTT.

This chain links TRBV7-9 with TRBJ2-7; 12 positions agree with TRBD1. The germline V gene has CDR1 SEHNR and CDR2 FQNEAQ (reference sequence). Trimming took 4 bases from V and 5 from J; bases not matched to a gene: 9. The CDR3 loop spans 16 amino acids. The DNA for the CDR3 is TGTGCCAGCAGCTCATGGGGACAGGGGGCGCCTCACGAGCAGTACTTC. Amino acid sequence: CASSSWGQGAPHEQYF. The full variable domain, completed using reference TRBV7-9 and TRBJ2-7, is DTGVSQNPRHKITKRGQNVTFRCDPISEHNRLYWYRQTLGQGPEFLTYFQNEAQLEKSRLLSDRFSAERPKGSFSTLEIQRTEQGDSAMYLCASSSWGQGAPHEQYFGPGTRLTVT.

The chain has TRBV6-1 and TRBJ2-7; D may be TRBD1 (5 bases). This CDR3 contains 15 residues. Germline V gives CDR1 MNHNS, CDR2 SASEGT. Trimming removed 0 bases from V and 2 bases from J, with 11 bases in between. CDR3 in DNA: TGTGCCAGCAGTGAAGCGGGGCTGGCGACCTACGAGCAGTACTTC. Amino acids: CASSEAGLATYEQYF.

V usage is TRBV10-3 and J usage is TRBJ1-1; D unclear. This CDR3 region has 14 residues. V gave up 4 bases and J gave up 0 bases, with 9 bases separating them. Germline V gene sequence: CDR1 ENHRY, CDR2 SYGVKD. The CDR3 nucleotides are TGTGCCATCAGTGGGGCACCCTTGAACACTGAAGCTTTCTTT. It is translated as CAISGAPLNTEAFF.